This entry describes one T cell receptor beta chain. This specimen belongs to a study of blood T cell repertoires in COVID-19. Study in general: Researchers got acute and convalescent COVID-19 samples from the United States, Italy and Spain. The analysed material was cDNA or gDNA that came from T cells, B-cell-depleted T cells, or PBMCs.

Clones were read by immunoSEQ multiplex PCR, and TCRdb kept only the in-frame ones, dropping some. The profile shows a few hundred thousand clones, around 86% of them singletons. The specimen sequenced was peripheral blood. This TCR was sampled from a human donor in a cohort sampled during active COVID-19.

This CDR3 reads CASRSQGSGAYNEQFF. The CDR3 nucleotides read TGTGCCAGCAGATCCCAAGGGAGCGGGGCCTACAATGAGCAGTTCTTC. This chain uses TRBV14 with TRBJ2-1; 7 bases match TRBD2. Trimming removed 6 bases from V and 2 bases from J; junction bases left unmatched: 10. The V gene's germline CDR1 is SGHDN and CDR2 FVKESK. The CDR3 loop spans 16 amino acids.